The 6 T cell receptor beta chains in this list originate from one sample, sequenced in a study of neurological immune-mediated disorders. TCRdb re-analysed the 5' RACE reads in MiXCR, keeping a single row per CDR3 protein. The table lists 33,000 or so distinct CDR3 sequences, nearly 7.5% of them singletons. Material for sequencing was PBMCs. These receptors all come from a middle-aged woman in good health.

This clonotype was recorded at least ten times. V usage is TRBV5-5 and J usage is TRBJ1-1; 9 bases line up with TRBD1. Trimming removed 4 bases from V and 3 bases from J; junction bases left unmatched: 7. From germline, CDR1 is SGHKS and CDR2 YYEKEE (reference sequence). The CDR3 is made up of 15 amino acids. CDR3 DNA: TGTGCCAGCAGCCGGACAGGGGACCCCTACACTGAAGCTTTCTTT. This sequence encodes CASSRTGDPYTEAFF.

This clonotype was observed many times. The rearrangement uses TRBV5-5 and TRBJ2-7; the D gene is possibly TRBD2 (6 bases). From germline, CDR1 is SGHKS and CDR2 YYEKEE (reference sequence). This CDR3 has 14 residues. Between the trimmed V and J ends, which lost 2 bases and 7 bases, there was a span of 16 bases. As DNA, the CDR3 is TGTGCCAGCAGCTTCGGTAGCGGACCTGTGGAGCAGTACTTC. Its protein product is CASSFGSGPVEQYF.

The chain is built from TRBV9 and TRBJ1-5; possible D gene TRBD1, 6 bases. CDR3 length: 13 amino acids. Germline V gives CDR1 SGDLS, CDR2 YYNGEE. The V end lost 5 bases, the J end lost 8 bases, and 14 bases lay between the germline ends. CDR3 sequence reads: CASSTGCKKPQHF. The CDR3, as DNA: TGTGCCAGCAGTACAGGGTGCAAGAAGCCCCAGCATTTT.

This clonotype was observed many times. The chain joins TRBV5-5 to TRBJ2-5; the D gene is possibly TRBD2 (6 bases). This CDR3 has 12 amino acids. V was cut by 2 bases and J by 5 bases, with 7 bases left in between. Germline assignment: CDR1 SGHKS and CDR2 YYEKEE (reference sequence). The CDR3 region is CASSFRGETQYF. As DNA, the CDR3 is TGTGCCAGCAGCTTTCGGGGGGAGACCCAGTACTTC.

The table lists this clonotype with many counts. The chain carries TRBV20-1 and TRBJ1-6, with 7 bases matching TRBD1. V dropped 3 bases and J dropped 6; count of bases not matched to a gene: 5. The CDR3 runs 14 residues. Germline V gene sequence: CDR1 DFQATT, CDR2 SNEGSKA (reference sequence). The CDR3 is CSARLGQSNSPLHF. The DNA of the CDR3 is TGCAGTGCTAGGTTGGGACAGAGTAATTCACCCCTCCACTTT.

This clonotype was observed at least ten times. The chain joins TRBV20-1 to TRBJ1-1; possible D gene TRBD1, 5 bases. Trimming took off 2 bases at V and 1 base at J, with 14 bases between the two ends. Per the germline V gene, CDR1 is DFQATT and CDR2 is SNEGSKA (reference sequence). CDR3 length: 15 residues. CDR3 sequence: CSARKGTDKNTEAFF. For the CDR3, the DNA is TGCAGTGCTAGAAAGGGGACGGACAAGAACACTGAAGCTTTCTTT.